The present entry profiles one T cell receptor beta chain with its context. Its antigen is not identified. These data come from a study of CXCR3-negative and CXCR3-positive naive CD8 T cells. Using triplicate sorts, some 300,000 cells were collected each time from every CD8+ T cell subset. Study outcomes and limitations: Whereas memory cells differed, naive CXCR3-negative and CXCR3-positive cells shared similar TRBV-TRBJ usage. CXCR3-expressing naive cells carried TRB CDR3s more hydrophobic than those of CXCR3-negative naive cells. Both of the naive subsets showed about the same high diversity, but memory CD8+ cells had much less.

UMI-tagged TRB cDNA libraries were built via 5' RACE. After re-calling the 5' RACE reads, TCRdb lists one entry per CDR3 protein, DNA absent. Its table records about 150,000 distinct CDR3 sequences. This sequence was found in a human donor in good health. Some clones in this sample may be carry-over from other donors' samples. The sequenced sample was naive CXCR3+ CD8+ T cells from blood. As for subset: CD45RO-CCR7+CD27+CD95- naive CD8+ T cells expressing CXCR3 (TNR3+).

The CDR3 is CASTKVPIPGELFF. This chain connects TRBV6-5 to TRBJ2-2. The CDR3 runs 14 residues. CDR1 is MNHEY and CDR2 is SVGAGI in the germline V gene.